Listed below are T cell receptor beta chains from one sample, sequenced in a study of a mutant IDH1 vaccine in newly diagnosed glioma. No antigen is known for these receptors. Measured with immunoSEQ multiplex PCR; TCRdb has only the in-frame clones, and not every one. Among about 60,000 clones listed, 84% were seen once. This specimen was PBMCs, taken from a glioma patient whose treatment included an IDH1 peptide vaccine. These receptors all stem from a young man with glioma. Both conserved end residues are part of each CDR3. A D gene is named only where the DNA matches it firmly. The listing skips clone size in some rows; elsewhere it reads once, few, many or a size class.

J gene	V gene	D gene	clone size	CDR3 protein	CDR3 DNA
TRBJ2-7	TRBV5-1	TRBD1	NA	CASSLDRGVYEQYF	TGCGCCAGCAGCTTGGACAGGGGGGTCTACGAGCAGTACTTC
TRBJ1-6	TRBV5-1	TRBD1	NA	CASSLGGQGFVSPLHF	TGCGCCAGCAGCTTGGGGGGACAGGGGTTCGTTTCACCCCTCCACTTT
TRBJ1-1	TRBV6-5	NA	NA	CASSKGQMGNTEAFF	TGTGCCAGCAGTAAGGGGCAGATGGGAAACACTGAAGCTTTCTTT
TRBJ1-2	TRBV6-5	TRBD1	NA	CASSYYGTGQAGYTF	TGTGCCAGCAGTTACTACGGGACAGGGCAGGCTGGCTACACCTTC
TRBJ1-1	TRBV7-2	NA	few	CASSKQFYTEAFF	TGTGCCAGCAGCAAGCAGTTTTACACTGAAGCTTTCTTT
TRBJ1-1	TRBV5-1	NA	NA	CASSLADMREAFF	TGCGCCAGCAGCTTGGCGGACATGCGAGAAGCTTTCTTT
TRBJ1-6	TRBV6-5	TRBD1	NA	CASSYDGQGFSPLHF	TGTGCCAGCAGTTATGACGGACAGGGCTTCTCACCCCTCCACTTT
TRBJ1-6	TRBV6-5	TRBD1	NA	CASSMDRAYSPLHF	TGTGCCAGCAGCATGGACAGGGCGTATTCACCCCTCCACTTT
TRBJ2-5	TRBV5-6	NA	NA	CASSLAYSGDRQETQYF	TGTGCCAGCAGCTTGGCGTATTCCGGTGACAGACAAGAGACCCAGTACTTC
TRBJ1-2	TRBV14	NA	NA	CASSQGGYGYTF	TGTGCCAGCAGCCAGGGGGGTTATGGCTACACCTTC
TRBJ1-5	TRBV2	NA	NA	CASSVFSGQPQHF	TGTGCCAGCAGTGTTTTTTCGGGACAGCCCCAGCATTTT
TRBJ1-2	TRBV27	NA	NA	CASSLLPRLGGYTF	TGTGCCAGCAGTTTACTCCCTAGACTTGGTGGCTACACCTTC
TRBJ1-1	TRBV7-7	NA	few	CASSPGDKNTEAFF	TGTGCCAGCAGCCCAGGGGACAAGAACACTGAAGCTTTCTTT
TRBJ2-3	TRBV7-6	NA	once	CASSLRGHPGGGDTQYF	TGTGCCAGCAGCTTAAGGGGGCATCCCGGGGGAGGAGATACGCAGTATTTT
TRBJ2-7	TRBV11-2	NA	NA	CASSLVNNLDYEQYF	TGTGCCAGCAGCTTAGTCAATAACCTAGACTACGAGCAGTACTTC
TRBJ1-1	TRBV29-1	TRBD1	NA	CSVWTGASEAFF	TGCAGCGTCTGGACAGGGGCCTCTGAAGCTTTCTTT
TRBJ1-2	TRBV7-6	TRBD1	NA	CASSPETGFRGYTF	TGTGCCAGCAGCCCGGAGACAGGGTTCCGTGGCTACACCTTC
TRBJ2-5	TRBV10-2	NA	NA	CASSGGGQETQYF	TGCGCCAGCAGCGGAGGGGGCCAAGAGACCCAGTACTTC
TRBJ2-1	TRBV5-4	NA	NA	CASSWREANEQFF	TGTGCCAGCAGCTGGAGGGAGGCCAATGAGCAGTTCTTC
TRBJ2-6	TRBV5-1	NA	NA	CASSLGVASPDSGANVLTF	TGCGCCAGCAGCTTGGGGGTGGCGAGCCCAGACTCTGGGGCCAACGTCCTGACTTTC
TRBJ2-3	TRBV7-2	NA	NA	CASSPPGRSTDTQYF	TGTGCCAGCAGCCCCCCGGGCAGGAGCACAGATACGCAGTATTTT
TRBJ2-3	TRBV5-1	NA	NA	CASSFGGRHNTDTQYF	TGCGCCAGCAGTTTTGGGGGGAGACATAACACAGATACGCAGTATTTT
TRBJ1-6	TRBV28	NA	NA	CASQKFGTIGFMGSPLHF	TGTGCCAGCCAAAAATTTGGGACGATAGGATTTATGGGTTCACCCCTCCACTTT
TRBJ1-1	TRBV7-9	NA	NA	CASSWPLGVLANTEAFF	TGTGCCAGCAGCTGGCCCTTAGGGGTTCTCGCCAACACTGAAGCTTTCTTT
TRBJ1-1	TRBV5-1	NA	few	CASSPDSPDTEAFF	TGCGCCAGCAGCCCGGACAGCCCGGACACTGAAGCTTTCTTT
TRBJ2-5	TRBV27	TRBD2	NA	CASSPGLAGGTETQYF	TGTGCCAGCAGTCCGGGACTAGCGGGGGGTACAGAGACCCAGTACTTC
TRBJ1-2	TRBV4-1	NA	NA	CASSQESRAYGYTF	TGCGCCAGCAGCCAAGAGAGCAGGGCTTATGGCTACACCTTC
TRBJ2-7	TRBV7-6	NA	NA	CASSSYRNSYEQYF	TGTGCCAGCAGCTCTTACAGGAACTCCTACGAGCAGTACTTC
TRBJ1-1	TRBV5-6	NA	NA	CASSLRTYMNTEAFF	TGTGCCAGCAGCTTGCGAACTTATATGAACACTGAAGCTTTCTTT
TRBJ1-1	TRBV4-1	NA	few	CASTPGVLITEAFF	TGCGCCAGCACCCCCGGTGTTTTGATCACTGAAGCTTTCTTT
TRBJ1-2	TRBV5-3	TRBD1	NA	CARSSTGTGGLYYGYTF	TGTGCCAGAAGCTCAACCGGGACAGGGGGCCTATACTATGGCTACACCTTC
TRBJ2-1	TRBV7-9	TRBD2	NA	CASSFGGAGFYNEQFF	TGTGCCAGCAGCTTCGGGGGGGCAGGATTCTACAATGAGCAGTTCTTC